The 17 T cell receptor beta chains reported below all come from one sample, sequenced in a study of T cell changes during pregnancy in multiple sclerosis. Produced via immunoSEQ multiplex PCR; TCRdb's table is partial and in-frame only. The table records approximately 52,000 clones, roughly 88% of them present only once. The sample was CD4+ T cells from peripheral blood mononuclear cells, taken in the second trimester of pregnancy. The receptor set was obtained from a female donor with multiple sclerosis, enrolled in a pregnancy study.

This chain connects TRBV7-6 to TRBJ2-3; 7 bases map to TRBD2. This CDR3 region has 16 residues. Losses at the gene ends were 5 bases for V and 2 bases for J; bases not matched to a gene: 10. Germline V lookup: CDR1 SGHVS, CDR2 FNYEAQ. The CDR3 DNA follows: TGTGCCAGCAGCCCCCTGGGAGGGAGGGACACAGATACGCAGTATTTT. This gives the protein CASSPLGGRDTDTQYF.

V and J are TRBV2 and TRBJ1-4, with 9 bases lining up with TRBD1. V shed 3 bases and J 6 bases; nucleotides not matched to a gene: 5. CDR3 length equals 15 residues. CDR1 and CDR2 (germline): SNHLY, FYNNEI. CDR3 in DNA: TGTGCCAGCAGTGAGGGGGGACAGGGTGATGAAAAACTGTTTTTT. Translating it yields CASSEGGQGDEKLFF.

CDR3 DNA sequence: TGTGCCAGCTCACCACAGGTTGAGCAGGGAGGGAGAAACTATGGCTACACCTTC. Protein sequence: CASSPQVEQGGRNYGYTF. The V call is TRBV18, the J call TRBJ1-2; possibly TRBD1 for D (5 bases). Trimming left V 1 base short and J 2 bases short, with 20 bases between. The CDR3 runs 18 residues. Per the germline V gene, CDR1 is KGHSH and CDR2 is LQKENI.

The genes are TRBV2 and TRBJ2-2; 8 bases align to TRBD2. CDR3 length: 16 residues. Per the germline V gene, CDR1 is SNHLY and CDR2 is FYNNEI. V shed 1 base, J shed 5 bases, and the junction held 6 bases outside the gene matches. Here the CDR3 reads CASSEGAGGGTGELFF. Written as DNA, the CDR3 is TGTGCCAGCAGTGAAGGTGCGGGAGGCGGAACCGGGGAGCTGTTTTTT.

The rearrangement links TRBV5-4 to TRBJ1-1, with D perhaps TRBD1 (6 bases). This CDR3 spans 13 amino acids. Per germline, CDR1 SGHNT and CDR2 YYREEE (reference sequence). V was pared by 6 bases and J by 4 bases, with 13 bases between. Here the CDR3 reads CASNPPGVTEAFF. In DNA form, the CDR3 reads TGTGCCAGCAACCCCCCAGGGGTCACTGAAGCTTTCTTT.

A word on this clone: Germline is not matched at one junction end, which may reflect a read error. The CDR3 coding sequence is TGTGCTAGCAGCCTACGACTAGCGGGAGGGCCCCCCTACAATGAGCAGTTCTTC. Translation gives CASSLRLAGGPPYNEQFF. The genes are TRBV7-7 and TRBJ2-1; 14 bases fit TRBD2. Germline V gene sequence: CDR1 SSHAT, CDR2 FNYEAQ (reference sequence). The CDR3 length is 18 residues.

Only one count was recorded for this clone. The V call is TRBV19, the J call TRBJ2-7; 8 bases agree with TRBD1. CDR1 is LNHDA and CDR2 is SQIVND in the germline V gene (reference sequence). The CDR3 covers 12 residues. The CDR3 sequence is CASGQGFGEQYF. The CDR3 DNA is TGTGCGTCCGGACAGGGTTTTGGCGAGCAGTACTTC.

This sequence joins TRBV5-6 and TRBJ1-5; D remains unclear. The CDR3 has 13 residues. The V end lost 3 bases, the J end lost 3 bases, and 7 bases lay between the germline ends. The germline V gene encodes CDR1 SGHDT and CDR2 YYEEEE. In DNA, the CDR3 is TGTGCCAGCAGCTCCTACTTCAATCAGCCCCAGCATTTT. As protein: CASSSYFNQPQHF.

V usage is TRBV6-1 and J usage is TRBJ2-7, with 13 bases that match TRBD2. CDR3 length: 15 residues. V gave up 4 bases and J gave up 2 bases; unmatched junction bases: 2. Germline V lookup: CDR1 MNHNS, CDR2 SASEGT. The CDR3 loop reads CASSAGTSGTYEQYF. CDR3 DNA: TGTGCCAGCAGTGCAGGGACTAGCGGGACCTACGAGCAGTACTTC.

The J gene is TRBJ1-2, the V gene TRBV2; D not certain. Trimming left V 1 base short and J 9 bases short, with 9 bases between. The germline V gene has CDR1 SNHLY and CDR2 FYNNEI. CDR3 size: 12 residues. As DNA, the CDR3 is TGTGCCAGCAGTGAAGATGGGGAGAGCTACACCTTC. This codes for CASSEDGESYTF. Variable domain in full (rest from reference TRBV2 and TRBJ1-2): EPEVTQTPSHQVTQMGQEVILRCVPISNHLYFYWYRQILGQKVEFLVSFYNNEISEKSEIFDDQFSVERPDGSNFTLKIRSTKLEDSAMYFCASSEDGESYTFGSGTRLTVV.

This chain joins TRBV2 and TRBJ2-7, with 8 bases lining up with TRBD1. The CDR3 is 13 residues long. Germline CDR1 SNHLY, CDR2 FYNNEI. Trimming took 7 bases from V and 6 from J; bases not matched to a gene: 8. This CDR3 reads CASNGQGGGEQYF. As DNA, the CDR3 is TGTGCCAGCAATGGACAGGGTGGAGGCGAGCAGTACTTC.

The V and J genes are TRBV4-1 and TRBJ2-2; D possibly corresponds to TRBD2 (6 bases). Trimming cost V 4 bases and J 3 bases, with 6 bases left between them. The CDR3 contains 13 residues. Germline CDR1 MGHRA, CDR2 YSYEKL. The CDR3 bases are TGCGCCAGCAGCCGGGACTACACCGGGGAGCTGTTTTTT. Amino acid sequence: CASSRDYTGELFF.

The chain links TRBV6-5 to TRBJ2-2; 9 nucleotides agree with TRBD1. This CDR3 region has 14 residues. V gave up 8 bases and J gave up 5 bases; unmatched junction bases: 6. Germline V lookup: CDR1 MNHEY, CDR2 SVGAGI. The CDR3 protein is CASGQGRKTGELFF. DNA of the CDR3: TGTGCCAGCGGACAGGGGAGGAAAACCGGGGAGCTGTTTTTT.

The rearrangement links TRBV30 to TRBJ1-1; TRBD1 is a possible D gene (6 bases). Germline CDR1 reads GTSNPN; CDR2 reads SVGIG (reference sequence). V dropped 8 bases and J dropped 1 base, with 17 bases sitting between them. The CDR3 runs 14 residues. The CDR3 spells CAREGRGQNTEAFF. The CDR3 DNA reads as TGTGCCCGTGAGGGAAGGGGACAGAACACTGAAGCTTTCTTT.

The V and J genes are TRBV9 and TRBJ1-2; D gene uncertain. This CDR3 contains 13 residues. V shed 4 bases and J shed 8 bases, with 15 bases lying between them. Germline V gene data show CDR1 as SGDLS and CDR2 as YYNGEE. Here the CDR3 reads CASSRSGIGGYTF. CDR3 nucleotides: TGTGCCAGCAGCCGGTCGGGGATCGGCGGCTACACCTTC.

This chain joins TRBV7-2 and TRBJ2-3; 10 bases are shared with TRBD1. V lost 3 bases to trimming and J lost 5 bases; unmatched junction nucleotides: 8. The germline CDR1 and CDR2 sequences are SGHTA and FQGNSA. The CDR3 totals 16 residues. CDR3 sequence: CASSLTGTGAGDTQYF. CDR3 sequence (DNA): TGTGCCAGCAGCTTGACCGGGACAGGGGCAGGAGATACGCAGTATTTT.

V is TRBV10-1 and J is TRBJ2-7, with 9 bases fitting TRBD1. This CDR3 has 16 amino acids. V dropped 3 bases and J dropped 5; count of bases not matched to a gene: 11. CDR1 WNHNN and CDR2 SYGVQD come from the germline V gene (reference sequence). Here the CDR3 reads CASSEPSGTGLNEQYF. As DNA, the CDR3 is TGCGCCAGCAGTGAACCCTCCGGGACAGGGCTTAACGAGCAGTACTTC.